This T cell receptor (beta chain) was sequenced during a study of blood T cell repertoires in COVID-19. There are 14 residues in the CDR3. Using immunoSEQ multiplex PCR, the repertoire was profiled, and TCRdb retains in-frame clones only, with some absent. The data contain 140,000 to 150,000 clones, 70% to 90% of them seen just once; the ten biggest clones take up around 6.2%. Sequencing was done on a sample of PBMCs or T cells enriched from blood (not recorded which). The receptor was derived from a woman aged 40 to 55 who had recovered from COVID-19. The rearrangement uses TRBV21-1 and TRBJ1-5; the D call of TRBD1 is as the table states it, not checked on the DNA. TRBV21-1 is labeled a pseudogene. DNA of the CDR3: TGTGCCAGCGGCTCAGCCAGGGGGCAACAGCCCCAGCATTTT. Encoded protein: CASGSARGQQPQHF.